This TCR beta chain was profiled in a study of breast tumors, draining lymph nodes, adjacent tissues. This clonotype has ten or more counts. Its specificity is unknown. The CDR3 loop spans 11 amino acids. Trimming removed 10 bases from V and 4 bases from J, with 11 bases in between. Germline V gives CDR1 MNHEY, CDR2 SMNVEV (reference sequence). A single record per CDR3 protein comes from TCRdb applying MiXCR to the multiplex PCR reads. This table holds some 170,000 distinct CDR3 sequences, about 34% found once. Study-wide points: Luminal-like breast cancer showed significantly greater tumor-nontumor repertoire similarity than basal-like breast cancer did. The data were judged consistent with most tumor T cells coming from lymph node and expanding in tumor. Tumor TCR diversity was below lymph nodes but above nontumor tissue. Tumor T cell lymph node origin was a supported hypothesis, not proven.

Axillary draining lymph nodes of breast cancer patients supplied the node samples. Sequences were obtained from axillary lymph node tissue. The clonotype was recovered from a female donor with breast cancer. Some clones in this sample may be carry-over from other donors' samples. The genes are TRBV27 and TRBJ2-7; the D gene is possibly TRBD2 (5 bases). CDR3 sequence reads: CATRRGYEQYF. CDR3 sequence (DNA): TGTGCCACCCGTCGGGGATACGAGCAGTACTTC.